The rows below give T cell receptor beta chains drawn from one sample of a study of graft-versus-host responses after intestinal transplantation. Antigens of these TCRs are unknown. Measured with immunoSEQ multiplex PCR; TCRdb has only the in-frame clones, and not every one. The sample shows about 88,000 clones, less than 95% of them seen only once. Sequencing used unstimulated CD4+ T cells sorted from spleen or lymph node cells, obtained before transplant. The receptors come from a human donor who was the organ donor for an intestinal transplant. Each CDR3 is given with its conserved first and last residue.

j_call v_call cdr3_aa
TRBJ2-5 TRBV9 CASSGLAGNSQQETQYF
TRBJ2-7 TRBV5-6 CASSLIPVGGASYEQYF
TRBJ2-1 TRBV5-1 CASSLVGVNNEQFF
TRBJ1-2 TRBV6-5 CASSGQGSGYGYTF
TRBJ1-4 TRBV19 CASSRSGINEKLFF
TRBJ1-4 TRBV15 CATSIPGSNSGKLFF
TRBJ2-5 TRBV9 CASSVLGIETQYF
TRBJ2-7 TRBV6-4 CASSRQPGTEAYEQYF
TRBJ1-1 TRBV19 CASTRPHGQGKRSTEAFF
TRBJ2-1 TRBV25-1 CASSESQLAGEQFF
TRBJ1-2 TRBV25-1 CASSGQGALGYTF
TRBJ1-2 TRBV19 CASRTHRTGDGYTF
TRBJ1-2 TRBV6-1 CASRTTGTSYGYTF
TRBJ2-1 TRBV6-1 CAGRDRVLNEQFF
TRBJ1-5 TRBV10-3 CAISEYSNQPQHF
TRBJ2-5 TRBV28 CASSLGLGTSGSEETQYF
TRBJ1-2 TRBV18 CASSPPGLTNSNYGYTF
TRBJ2-5 TRBV10-3 CAGNTTTSGGLQETQYF
TRBJ2-1 TRBV7-2 CASRHSGGAVGEQFF
. TRBV10-2 CASSPLTRSSYEQYF
TRBJ2-5 TRBV4-2 CASSRDTQETQYF
TRBJ2-3 TRBV28 CASSLPGQGTTDTQYF
TRBJ1-2 TRBV9 CASSVVLPLVGYTF
TRBJ1-3 TRBV7-9 CASSLGRGFLDTIYF
TRBJ2-3 TRBV12-5 CASADLHTDTQYF
TRBJ1-6 TRBV5-6 CASSPGPDPYNSPLHF
TRBJ1-1 TRBV7-9 CASSLNFVVLSEAFF